This T cell receptor (beta chain) was sequenced in a study of Graves' ophthalmopathy and Graves' hyperthyroidism. Study observations and caveats: Ophthalmopathy was separated from stable hyperthyroidism by a 13-signature model with 87.88% sensitivity and just under 84% specificity.

RNA transcripts yielded amplified TCR beta CDR3 regions. The first-round RT-PCR employed HTBI primers together with the Qiagen OneStep RT-PCR kit. A multiplex PCR was then performed as the second round. MiXCR, run by TCRdb on the multiplex PCR reads, gives a single entry per CDR3 protein. The table has around 670,000 distinct CDR3 sequences, about 44% seen once. V was shortened by 7 bases and J by 2 bases, with 9 bases between the two germline ends. CDR1 is SQVTM and CDR2 is ANQGSEA in the germline V gene. This CDR3 spans 11 amino acids. This clonotype was seen at least ten times. Its target is unknown. Ophthalmopathy in the donors was of moderate-to-severe activity, with CAS ≥3, NOSPECS ≥4 and duration under 3 months.

The rearrangement joins TRBV29-1 to TRBJ2-7, with D unresolved. The source of this sequence is an adult man with Graves' ophthalmopathy. Sequencing input: peripheral blood. This chain's CDR3 is CSAQGTYEQYF. CDR3 DNA sequence: TGCAGCGCCCAAGGGACCTACGAGCAGTACTTC.